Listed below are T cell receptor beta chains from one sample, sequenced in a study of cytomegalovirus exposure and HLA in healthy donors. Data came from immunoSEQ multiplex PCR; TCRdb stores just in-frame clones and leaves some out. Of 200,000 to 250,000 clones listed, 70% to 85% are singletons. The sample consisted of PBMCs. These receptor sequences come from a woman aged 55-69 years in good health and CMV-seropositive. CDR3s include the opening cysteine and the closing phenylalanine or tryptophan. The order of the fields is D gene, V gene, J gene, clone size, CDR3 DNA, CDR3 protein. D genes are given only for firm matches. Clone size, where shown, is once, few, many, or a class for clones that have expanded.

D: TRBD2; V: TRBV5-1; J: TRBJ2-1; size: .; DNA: TGCGCCAGCAGGTCGACTAGCGGGAGCTCCTACAATGAGCAGTTCTTC; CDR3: CASRSTSGSSYNEQFF
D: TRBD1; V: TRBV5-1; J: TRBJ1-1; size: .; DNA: TGCGCCAGCAGCCTCGGGACAGACTTCATGAACACTGAAGCTTTCTTT; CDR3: CASSLGTDFMNTEAFF
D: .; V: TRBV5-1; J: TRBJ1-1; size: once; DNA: TGCGCCAGCAGCTCCCCAGGGGCCGAAAGTAACACTGAAGCTTTCTTT; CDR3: CASSSPGAESNTEAFF
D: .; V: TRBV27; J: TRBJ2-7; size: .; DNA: TGTGCCAGCAGTTTATTCGACTCCAACACCTACGAGCAGTACTTC; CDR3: CASSLFDSNTYEQYF
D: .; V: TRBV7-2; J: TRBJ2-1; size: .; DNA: TGTGCCAGCAGCTTAGCGTCTAGCATTGAGCAGTTCTTC; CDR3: CASSLASSIEQFF
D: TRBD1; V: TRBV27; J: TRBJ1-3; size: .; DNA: TGTGCCAGCAAGTCTACCCACAGGGGGCTAAACTCTGGAAACACCATATATTTT; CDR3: CASKSTHRGLNSGNTIYF
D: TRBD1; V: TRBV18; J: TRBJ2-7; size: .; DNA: TGTGCCAGCTCACCCCTTCGCGGGGGCCCGACAGGGGGGGAGCAGTACTTC; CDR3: CASSPLRGGPTGGEQYF
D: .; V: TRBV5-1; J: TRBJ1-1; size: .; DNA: TGCGCCAGCAGCTCGCGTTTGAACACTGAAGCTTTCTTT; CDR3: CASSSRLNTEAFF
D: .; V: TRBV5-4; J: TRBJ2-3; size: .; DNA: TGTGCCAGCAGGTATCAGGGTTCCCCAGATACGCAGTATTTT; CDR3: CASRYQGSPDTQYF
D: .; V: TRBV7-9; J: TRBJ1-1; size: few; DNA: TGTGCCAGCAGCTTAGCGACAAGGAACACTGAAGCTTTCTTT; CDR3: CASSLATRNTEAFF
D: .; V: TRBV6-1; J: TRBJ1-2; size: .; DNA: TGTGCCAGCAGTGAAGAGGGGCTCTATGGCTACACCTTC; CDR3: CASSEEGLYGYTF
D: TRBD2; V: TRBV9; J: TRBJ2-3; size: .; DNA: TGTGCCAGCAGCGTATGGGGGGGAAGGGCAGATACGCAGTATTTT; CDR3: CASSVWGGRADTQYF
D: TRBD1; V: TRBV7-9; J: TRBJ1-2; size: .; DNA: TGTGCCAGCAGCGCTGAAAGGGGGCGGATAGTTCGGGGCTACACCTTC; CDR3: CASSAERGRIVRGYTF
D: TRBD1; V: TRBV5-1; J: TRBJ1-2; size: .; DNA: TGCGCCAGCAGCTCCCAGGGGGCGGGCCTGGGCTACACCTTC; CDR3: CASSSQGAGLGYTF
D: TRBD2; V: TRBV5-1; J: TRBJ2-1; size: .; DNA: TGCGCCAGCAGCTTAAATGGGCCTAGCGGGAGGGGTGAGCAGTTCTTC; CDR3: CASSLNGPSGRGEQFF
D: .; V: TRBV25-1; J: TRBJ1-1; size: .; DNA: TGTGCCAGCAGTGACGACACACAGGGCAACACTGAAGCTTTCTTT; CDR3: CASSDDTQGNTEAFF
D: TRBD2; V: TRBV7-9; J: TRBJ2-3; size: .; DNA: TGTGCCAGCAGCTTCGACGGACTAGCGGGGCGCTCCTTT; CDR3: CASSFDGLAGRSF
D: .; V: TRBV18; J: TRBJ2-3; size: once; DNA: TGTGCCAGCTCGCCGAAAGGGGGCACAGATACGCAGTATTTT; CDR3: CASSPKGGTDTQYF
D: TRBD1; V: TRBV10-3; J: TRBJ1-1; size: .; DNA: TGTGCCATCAGTGATCGGACAGGGGGCACTGAAGCTTTCTTT; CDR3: CAISDRTGGTEAFF
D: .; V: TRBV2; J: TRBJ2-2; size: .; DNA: TGTGCCAGCAGTGAACAGGGATCGAACACCGGGGAGCTGTTTTTT; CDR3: CASSEQGSNTGELFF
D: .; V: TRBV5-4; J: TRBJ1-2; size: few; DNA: TGTGCCAGCAGCTCCTCGATTACAGGGACCTATGGCTACACCTTC; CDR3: CASSSSITGTYGYTF
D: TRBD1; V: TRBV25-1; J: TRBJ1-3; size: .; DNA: TGTGCCAGCAGTGAATCGACAGGGACTGGAAACACCATATATTTT; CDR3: CASSESTGTGNTIYF
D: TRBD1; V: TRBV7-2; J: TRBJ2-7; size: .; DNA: TGTGCCAGCAGCCTCTCGGGACAGATCTCCTACGAGCAGTACTTC; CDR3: CASSLSGQISYEQYF
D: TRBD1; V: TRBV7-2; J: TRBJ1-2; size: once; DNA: TGTGCCAGCAGCTTATTCCAGACAGGGGGCTTTGGCTACACCTTC; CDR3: CASSLFQTGGFGYTF
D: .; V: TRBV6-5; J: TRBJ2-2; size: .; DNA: TGTGCCAGCAGTTATCCGAGTGGCGGGGAGCTGTTTTTT; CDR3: CASSYPSGGELFF
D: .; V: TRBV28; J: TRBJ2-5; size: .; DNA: TGTGCCAGCAGTCCCGTAGGCGGGGCAAAGACCCAGTACTTC; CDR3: CASSPVGGAKTQYF
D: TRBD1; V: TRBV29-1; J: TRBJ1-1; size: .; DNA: TGCAGCGTGGTGGAGGGGGCAATGAACACTGAAGCTTTCTTT; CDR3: CSVVEGAMNTEAFF
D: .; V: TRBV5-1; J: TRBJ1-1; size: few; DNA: TGCGCCAGCAGCGTGTCTATGAACACTGAAGCTTTCTTT; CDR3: CASSVSMNTEAFF
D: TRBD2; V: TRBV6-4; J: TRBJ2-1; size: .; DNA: TGTGCCAGCAGTCAAGGGACTAGCGGGGCCTACAATGAGCAGTTCTTC; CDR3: CASSQGTSGAYNEQFF
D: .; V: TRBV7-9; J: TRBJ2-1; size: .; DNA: TGTGCCAGCAGCCCCGACCGGGGGGCAGACCCTGCCTACAATGAGCAGTTCTTC; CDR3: CASSPDRGADPAYNEQFF
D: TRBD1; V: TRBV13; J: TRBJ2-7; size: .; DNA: TGTGCCAGCAGCCTGAAAGGGACAGGGGGCTACGAGCAGTACTTC; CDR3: CASSLKGTGGYEQYF
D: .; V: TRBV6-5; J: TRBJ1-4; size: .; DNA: TGTGCCAGCAGTTACGAATGGAGTACTGAAAAACTGTTTTTT; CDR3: CASSYEWSTEKLFF
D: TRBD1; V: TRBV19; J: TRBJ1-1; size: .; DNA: TGTGCCAGTAGTACACAGGGGTGGACTGAAGCTTTCTTT; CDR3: CASSTQGWTEAFF
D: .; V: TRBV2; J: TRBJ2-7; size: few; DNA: TGTGCCAGCAGTGAAGGTTTAGCCGCGTTCGACGAGCAGTACTTC; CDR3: CASSEGLAAFDEQYF
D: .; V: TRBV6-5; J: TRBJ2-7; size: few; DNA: TGTGCCAGCAGTTCGACAGGTTTCTACGAGCAGTACTTC; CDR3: CASSSTGFYEQYF
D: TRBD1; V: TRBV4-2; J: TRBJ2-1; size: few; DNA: TGTGCCAGCAGCCAAGATCGGAACAGGGGGTTAGAGACCTACAATGAGCAGTTCTTC; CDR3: CASSQDRNRGLETYNEQFF
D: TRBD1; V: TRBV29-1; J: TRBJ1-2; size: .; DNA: TGCAGCGGGGGACAGGGGGCGTTTGGCTACACCTTC; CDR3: CSGGQGAFGYTF
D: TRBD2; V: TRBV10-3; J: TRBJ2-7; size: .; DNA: TGTGCCATCAGTCTCGGTGGTGGGCGGGAGGGCGAGCAGTACTTC; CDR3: CAISLGGGREGEQYF
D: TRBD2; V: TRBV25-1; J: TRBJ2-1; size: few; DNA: TGTGCCAGCAAATCTACTAGCGGAAGGGAGCGCTACAATGAGCAGTTCTTC; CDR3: CASKSTSGRERYNEQFF
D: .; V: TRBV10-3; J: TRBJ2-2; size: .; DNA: TGTGCCATCAGTGAGCCACAGACAGTATCCGACACCGGGGAGCTGTTTTTT; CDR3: CAISEPQTVSDTGELFF
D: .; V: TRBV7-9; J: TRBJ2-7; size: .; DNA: TGTTCCAGCAGCAGGACAGTCTACGAGCAGTACTTC; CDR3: CSSSRTVYEQYF
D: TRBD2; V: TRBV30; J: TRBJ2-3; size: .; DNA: TGTGCCTGGTCGCAACTAGCGGGAGTTACAGATACGCAGTATTTT; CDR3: CAWSQLAGVTDTQYF
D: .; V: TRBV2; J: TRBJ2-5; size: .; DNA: TGTGCCAGCAGTGCACCCTCTACGGTAGAGACCCAGTACTTC; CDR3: CASSAPSTVETQYF
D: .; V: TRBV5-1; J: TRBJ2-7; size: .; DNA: TGCGCCAGCAGCTTGGGTGCCGGTTACGAGCAGTACTTC; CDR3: CASSLGAGYEQYF
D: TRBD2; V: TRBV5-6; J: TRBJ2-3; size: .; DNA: TGTGCCAGCAGCCCAATTTTAGGCGGGAGTACAGATACGCAGTATTTT; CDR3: CASSPILGGSTDTQYF
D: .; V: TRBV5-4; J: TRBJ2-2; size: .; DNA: TGTGCCAGCAATAGCGGGAACACCGGGGAGCTGTTTTTT; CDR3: CASNSGNTGELFF
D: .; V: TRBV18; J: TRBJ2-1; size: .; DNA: TGTGCCAGCTCACCCGAGAAGGGGAATGAGCAGTTCTTC; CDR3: CASSPEKGNEQFF
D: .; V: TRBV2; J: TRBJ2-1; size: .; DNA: TGTGCCAGCAGTGAAAACAGGCGAAATGAGCAGTTCTTC; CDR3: CASSENRRNEQFF
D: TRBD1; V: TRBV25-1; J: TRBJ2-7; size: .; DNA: TGTGCCAGCAGTGATTGGACAGGGAGCCCCTACGAGCAGTACTTC; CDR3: CASSDWTGSPYEQYF
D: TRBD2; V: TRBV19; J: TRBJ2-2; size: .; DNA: TGTGCCAGTAGTATCGACAGCTTAGCGGGTATAACGGGAACCGGGGAGCTGTTTTTT; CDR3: CASSIDSLAGITGTGELFF
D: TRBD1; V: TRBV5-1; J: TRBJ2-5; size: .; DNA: TGCGCCAGCAGCTTGGGACAGGGGGCAGGAGAGACCCAGTACTTC; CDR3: CASSLGQGAGETQYF
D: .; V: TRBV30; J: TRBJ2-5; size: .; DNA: TGTGCCTGGAGTGACGGGTCAGAGACCCAGTACTTC; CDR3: CAWSDGSETQYF
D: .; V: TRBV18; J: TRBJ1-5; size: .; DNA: TGTGCCAGCTCAGCAACGGGGGGGGATAATCAGCCCCAGCATTTT; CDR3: CASSATGGDNQPQHF
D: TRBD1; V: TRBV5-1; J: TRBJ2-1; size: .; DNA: TGCGCCAGCAGCCTCGGGACAGGGTACAATGAGCAGTTCTTC; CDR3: CASSLGTGYNEQFF